Detailed here is one T cell receptor beta chain. The sample is drawn from a study of blood T cell repertoires in COVID-19. Across the whole study: Donors in the United States, Italy and Spain gave samples during acute or convalescent COVID-19.

TCRdb's table, derived via immunoSEQ multiplex PCR, lists solely in-frame clones and lacks some. The sample lists 65,000 to 70,000 clones, roughly 84% occurring once. The CDR3 loop spans 13 amino acids. CDR1 and CDR2 from the germline V gene are MNHEY and SVGAGI. V was cut by 6 bases and J by 4 bases, with 13 bases left in between. The gene calls are TRBV6-5 and TRBJ2-7; possible D gene TRBD2, 6 bases. The clonotype comes from a man aged 50-60 years with acute or convalescent COVID-19. The sample taken for sequencing was peripheral blood. CDR3 in amino acids: CASSTRDLYEQYF. CDR3 coding DNA: TGTGCCAGCAGCACCCGGGACTTGTACGAGCAGTACTTC.